Presented here are 19 T cell receptor beta chains from one specimen sequenced in a study of control samples from healthy donors and cancer patients. The table came from immunoSEQ multiplex PCR; TCRdb's copy has only in-frame clones and leaves some out. The sample includes tens of thousands of clones, approximately 90% seen only once; the top ten take about 0.93%. The specimen was PBMCs. The receptor set was obtained from a man aged 25-40 years with colorectal cancer.

The chain has TRBV30 and TRBJ1-2; TRBD1 agrees at 8 bases. V shed 7 bases and J 3 bases; nucleotides not matched to a gene: 19. CDR3 length: 17 residues. CDR1 is GTSNPN and CDR2 is SVGIG in the germline V gene (reference sequence). CDR3 residues: CAFPTGDLDDWDYGYTF. The DNA for the CDR3 is TGTGCCTTCCCGACAGGGGACCTAGACGATTGGGACTATGGCTACACCTTC. Together with reference TRBV30 and TRBJ1-2, the CDR3 gives the full variable domain: SQTIHQWPATLVQPVGSPLSLECTVEGTSNPNLYWYRQAAGRGLQLLFYSVGIGQISSEVPQNLSASRPQDRQFILSSKKLLLSDSGFYLCAFPTGDLDDWDYGYTFGSGTRLTVV.

The chain is built from TRBV4-1 and TRBJ2-1, with TRBD2 matching 10 bases. Germline CDR1 reads MGHRA; CDR2 reads YSYEKL. The junction had 12 bases not matched to a gene; V was cut back by 0 bases and J by 4 bases. The CDR3 contains 19 residues. For the CDR3, the DNA is TGCGCCAGCAGCCAAGATGGGGCTAGCGGGGGATCGAGGTACAATGAGCAGTTCTTC. This gives the protein CASSQDGASGGSRYNEQFF.

This clone has just one count. J is TRBJ1-1 and V is TRBV29-1, with 10 bases identical to TRBD1. The CDR3 is made up of 15 amino acids. V was pared by 4 bases and J by 6 bases, with 11 bases of the junction left unmatched. Germline V gene sequence: CDR1 SQVTM, CDR2 ANQGSEA. This chain's CDR3 is CSVVYRDRGISEAFF. CDR3 nucleotide sequence: TGCAGCGTTGTATACCGGGACAGGGGTATTTCTGAAGCTTTCTTT.

This clone was counted once. At one end, the junction sequence differs from germline, possibly due to a read error. The chain recombines TRBV5-1 with TRBJ2-1; D not resolved. Germline CDR1 and CDR2: SGHRS and YFSETQ. There are 11 residues in the CDR3. CDR3 nucleotides: TGCGCCAGCACCTTGTTTGATGAGCAGTTCTTC. Translation gives CASTLFDEQFF.

This sequence joins TRBV5-4 and TRBJ1-1; maybe TRBD1 (5 bases). The CDR3 loop spans 12 amino acids. Trimming removed 9 bases at V and 4 bases at J, with 13 bases between. The germline V gene has CDR1 SGHNT and CDR2 YYREEE (reference sequence). The CDR3 sequence: CAIGGGGTEAFF. The CDR3 nucleotides read TGTGCCATCGGGGGGGGTGGCACTGAAGCTTTCTTT. Supplemented by reference TRBV5-4 and TRBJ1-1, the full variable domain reads ETGVTQSPTHLIKTRGQQVTLRCSSQSGHNTVSWYQQALGQGPQFIFQYYREEENGRGNFPPRFSGLQFPNYSSELNVNALELDDSALYLCAIGGGGTEAFFGQGTRLTVV.

This CDR3 reads CASSQTSGGDTQYF. The DNA for the CDR3 is TGTGCCAGCAGCCAAACAAGCGGGGGCGATACGCAGTATTTT. The V call is TRBV3-1 (or the pseudogene TRBV3-2), the J call TRBJ2-3, with 8 nucleotides matching TRBD2. After removal of 2 bases from V and 6 bases from J, the junction contained 4 bases not matched to a gene. Germline CDR1 LGHDT, CDR2 YNNKEL (reference sequence). This CDR3 is 14 amino acids long.

On this clone itself: Germline and junction disagree at one end, which may indicate a read error. Other DNA sequences of this sample code for an identical CDR3. The rearrangement links TRBV2 to TRBJ2-3; 8 nucleotides match TRBD1. Germline V gene data show CDR1 as SNHLY and CDR2 as FYNNEI. The length of the CDR3 is 16 residues. The CDR3 protein is CASSDSLDRATDTQYF. The DNA for the CDR3 is TGTGCTAGCAGTGATTCCTTGGACAGGGCCACAGATACGCAGTATTTT.

The chain carries TRBV4-3 and TRBJ1-6; D uncertain. Per the germline V gene, CDR1 is LGHNA and CDR2 is YSLEER. The CDR3 length is 15 residues. V was clipped by 0 bases and J by 9 bases, with 12 bases between them. Here the CDR3 reads CASSQDVGLGSPLHF. The CDR3 DNA reads as TGCGCCAGCAGCCAAGATGTCGGCCTCGGTTCACCCCTCCACTTT.

The V gene is TRBV2, the J gene TRBJ2-1, with 14 bases matching TRBD2. This CDR3 is built from 16 residues. V was pared by 2 bases and J by 7 bases, with 4 bases of the junction left unmatched. The germline V gene encodes CDR1 SNHLY and CDR2 FYNNEI. CDR3 DNA sequence: TGTGCCAGCAGTGAAAAAGGACTAGCGGGGGGTAATGAGCAGTTCTTC. It encodes CASSEKGLAGGNEQFF. The complete variable domain, with remaining parts taken from reference TRBV2 and TRBJ2-1, reads EPEVTQTPSHQVTQMGQEVILRCVPISNHLYFYWYRQILGQKVEFLVSFYNNEISEKSEIFDDQFSVERPDGSNFTLKIRSTKLEDSAMYFCASSEKGLAGGNEQFFGPGTRLTVL.

Comments on this clone: Compared with germline, one end of the junction differs, possibly owing to a read error. The gene calls are TRBV7-2 and TRBJ1-2; tentatively, D is TRBD1 (5 bases). Germline CDR1 reads SGHTA; CDR2 reads FQGNSA. This CDR3 region has 14 residues. CDR3 nucleotide sequence: TGTGCCAGCAGCGTAGCAGTGGGGGATGAGGGCTACACCTTC. Protein sequence: CASSVAVGDEGYTF.

V and J are TRBV19 and TRBJ1-4, with D maybe TRBD1 (6 bases). Germline CDR1 reads LNHDA; CDR2 reads SQIVND (reference sequence). The CDR3 loop spans 13 amino acids. The germline V and J ends were trimmed by 10 bases and 8 bases, with 17 bases remaining between them. The CDR3 protein is CATSTGIGEKLFF. In DNA, the CDR3 is TGTGCCACCAGTACAGGGATTGGGGAAAAACTGTTTTTT.

This rearrangement joins TRBV5-1 to TRBJ1-1, with D unclear. Germline loops: CDR1 SGHRS, CDR2 YFSETQ. Trimming took 3 bases from V and 2 from J, leaving 8 bases between them. CDR3 length: 13 residues. The CDR3 DNA reads TGCGCCAGCAGCTCTGGGGTTAACACTGAAGCTTTCTTT. Translating gives CASSSGVNTEAFF.

CDR3 nucleotides: TGTGCCAGCTCGGGGGATTCGGACAGGGCGGCTAATGAAAAACTGTTTTTT. It encodes CASSGDSDRAANEKLFF. This chain joins TRBV18 and TRBJ1-4; 8 nucleotides match TRBD1. CDR3 length equals 17 residues. Germline lookup yields CDR1 KGHSH and CDR2 LQKENI. V was clipped by 6 bases and J by 3 bases; unmatched bases: 12.

The genes are TRBV14 and TRBJ2-5; D perhaps matches TRBD2 (6 bases). In germline, CDR1 is SGHDN, CDR2 FVKESK. Trimming removed 6 bases at V and 2 bases at J, with 13 bases between. This CDR3 is 14 amino acids long. In nucleotides, the CDR3 is TGTGCCAGCAGTTCTCGGACTATTCAAGAGACCCAGTACTTC. This codes for CASSSRTIQETQYF.

This clone was detected only once. V gene TRBV6-5 combines with J gene TRBJ1-3, with D perhaps TRBD1 (5 bases). V was pared by 6 bases and J by 5 bases, with 14 bases between. The CDR3 spans 14 residues. CDR1 and CDR2 from the germline V gene are MNHEY and SVGAGI. CDR3 nucleotide sequence: TGTGCCAGCAGAGATGGTACAGGAAGAAACACCATATATTTT. Residues: CASRDGTGRNTIYF.

The chain joins TRBV10-3 to TRBJ2-1; TRBD2 matches at 10 bases. From germline, CDR1 is ENHRY and CDR2 SYGVKD. Germline trimming cut 8 bases from V and 4 bases from J; bases unmatched to any gene: 5. This CDR3 region has 14 residues. The CDR3 sequence is CAISGTSEYNEQFF. The CDR3 DNA reads as TGTGCCATCTCCGGGACTAGCGAGTACAATGAGCAGTTCTTC.

This clone has a single count. The genes are TRBV18 and TRBJ1-1; 7 nucleotides line up with TRBD1. J was trimmed by 2 bases and V by 8 bases; bases with no gene match: 5. This CDR3 comprises 13 residues. Germline V lookup: CDR1 KGHSH, CDR2 LQKENI. The CDR3 loop is CASLRQGNTEAFF. The CDR3 DNA reads TGTGCCAGCCTCAGACAGGGAAACACTGAAGCTTTCTTT.

This clone appeared a single time. The chain is built from TRBV6-5 and TRBJ1-2; 9 bases fit TRBD1. The CDR3 extends over 12 amino acids. Trimming at V came to 7 bases and at J to 6 bases, leaving 3 bases not matched to a gene. In germline, CDR1 is MNHEY, CDR2 SVGAGI. The CDR3 DNA reads TGTGCCAGCACTAGGACAGGGGATGGCTACACCTTC. Translated: CASTRTGDGYTF.

The gene calls are TRBV29-1 and TRBJ2-5; 9 positions match TRBD1. The CDR3 has 14 amino acids. Trimming at V came to 7 bases and at J to 5 bases, leaving 11 bases not matched to a gene. Germline CDR1 reads SQVTM; CDR2 reads ANQGSEA. For the CDR3, the DNA is TGCAGCGCTGGGTGGGACAGGGTATGGGAGACCCAGTACTTC. Amino acids: CSAGWDRVWETQYF.